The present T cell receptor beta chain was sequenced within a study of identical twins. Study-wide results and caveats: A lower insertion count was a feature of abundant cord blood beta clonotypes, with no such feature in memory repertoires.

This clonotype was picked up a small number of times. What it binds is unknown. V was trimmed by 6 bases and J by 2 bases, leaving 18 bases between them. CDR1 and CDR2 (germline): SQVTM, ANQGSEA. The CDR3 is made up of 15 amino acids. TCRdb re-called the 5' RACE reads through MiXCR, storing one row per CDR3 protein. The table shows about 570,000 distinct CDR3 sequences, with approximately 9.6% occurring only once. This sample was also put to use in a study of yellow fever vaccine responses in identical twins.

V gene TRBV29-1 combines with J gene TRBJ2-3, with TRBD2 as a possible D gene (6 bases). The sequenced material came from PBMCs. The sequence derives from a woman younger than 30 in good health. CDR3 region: CSVVGPGENTDTQYF. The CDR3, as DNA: TGCAGCGTCGTTGGCCCGGGGGAAAACACAGATACGCAGTATTTT.